A single sample is the source of the 5 T cell receptor beta chains below, sequenced in a study of regulatory T cells in long-lasting Graves disease (dated by TCRdb to about 2021). The library was produced with multiplex PCR. This sample was sequenced with an Illumina HiSeq 4000. CDR3 regions were amplified by Arm-PCR with iRepertoire HTBI primers to construct TCR beta libraries. TCRdb ran its own pipeline on the public reads, namely fastp trimming at Q25 and MiXCR clone calling, and kept in-frame beta chains. All rows with the same CDR3 protein become a single entry with the most common DNA and genes. The sample has approximately 400,000 distinct CDR3 sequences on record, 14% to 15% of them singletons. Over 15% of the sample is in the top ten clones. The sample's time point label, decoded: newly diagnosed GD, antithyroid drugs for less than 3 months. RNA was extracted from PBMCs in TRIzol for both TCR sequencing and RNA sequencing.

The same sample was also studied in work on T cells in Graves' hyperthyroidism and ophthalmopathy.

Specimen: peripheral blood mononuclear cells (PBMCs), collected at new diagnosis, from a patient treated with antithyroid drugs. The origin of the receptors is a woman aged 25 to 39 with Graves disease. Donor details come from another sample of the same person, matched by shared clones.

In its sample, this clonotype was seen a few times. The rearrangement uses TRBV11-1 and TRBJ1-6; 7 positions match TRBD1. The trim removed 7 bases at V and 8 bases at J, leaving 11 bases unmatched. The CDR3 length is 15 residues. The germline V gene has CDR1 SGHAT and CDR2 FQDESV (reference sequence). The CDR3 sequence is CASTHRGEWHSPLHF. CDR3 DNA sequence: TGTGCCAGCACCCACAGGGGAGAATGGCATTCACCCCTCCACTTT.

The chain has TRBV3-1 and TRBJ2-7; 10 bases are a match to TRBD2. This CDR3 contains 14 residues. Per germline, CDR1 LGHDT and CDR2 YNNKEL (reference sequence). Trimming at V came to 7 bases and at J to 7 bases, leaving 10 bases not matched to a gene. The CDR3 nucleotides are TGTGCCAGCACGGAAAGCGGGAGGGCGAGGGAGCAGTACTTC. Protein sequence: CASTESGRAREQYF.

This clonotype was picked up many times. This chain links TRBV12-3 or TRBV12-4 with TRBJ1-1, with TRBD1 matching over 7 bases. CDR3 size: 14 residues. V lost 5 bases to trimming and J lost 5 bases; unmatched junction nucleotides: 8. This CDR3 reads CASSPGRGPTEAFF. In nucleotides, the CDR3 is TGTGCCAGCAGTCCTGGGAGGGGGCCGACTGAAGCTTTCTTT.

This clonotype has only a few counts. This rearrangement joins TRBV6-2 or TRBV6-3 to TRBJ1-6; D is unclear. The CDR3 has 13 residues. Trimming removed 2 bases at V and 10 bases at J, with 9 bases between. The germline V gene has CDR1 MNHEY and CDR2 SVGEGT. The CDR3, as DNA: TGTGCCAGCAGTTACCGAGGAGGATCACCCCTCCACTTT. This codes for CASSYRGGSPLHF.

This clonotype was observed at least ten times. V usage is TRBV3-1 and J usage is TRBJ2-7; tentative D call: TRBD1 (6 bases). The length of the CDR3 is 14 residues. Germline lookup yields CDR1 LGHDT and CDR2 YNNKEL (reference sequence). Trimming removed 3 bases at V and 2 bases at J, with 11 bases between. The CDR3 loop is CASSHGQSPYEQYF. The DNA of the CDR3 is TGTGCCAGCAGCCATGGACAGTCTCCCTACGAGCAGTACTTC.